These 6 T cell receptor beta chains were sequenced from one sample in a study of blood T cell repertoires in COVID-19. Using immunoSEQ multiplex PCR, the repertoire was profiled, and TCRdb retains in-frame clones only, with some absent. The sample includes approximately 380,000 clones, approximately 93% seen only once; the top ten take 0.7% to 0.95%. The sequenced material came from PBMCs or T cells enriched from blood (not recorded which). The receptors come from a woman between 40 and 55 years old who had been exposed to COVID-19.

The rearrangement links TRBV7-9 to TRBJ1-2; 7 positions agree with TRBD1. The V segment lost 4 bases and the J segment 4 bases; nucleotides outside the gene matches: 6. The CDR3 is 14 residues long. The V gene's germline CDR1 is SEHNR and CDR2 FQNEAQ (reference sequence). The CDR3: CASSSRQGVYGYTF. The CDR3 DNA sequence: TGTGCCAGCAGCTCGAGACAGGGTGTCTATGGCTACACCTTC.

The chain has TRBV5-1 and TRBJ2-3; 9 bases are a match to TRBD1. Trimming cost V 4 bases and J 5 bases; bases outside gene matches: 8. The CDR3 is made up of 15 amino acids. From germline, CDR1 is SGHRS and CDR2 YFSETQ. The CDR3 loop reads CASSRNRGREDTQYF. CDR3 nucleotide sequence: TGCGCCAGCAGCAGGAACAGGGGGCGGGAAGATACGCAGTATTTT. Filled out from reference TRBV5-1 and TRBJ2-3, the complete variable domain reads KAGVTQTPRYLIKTRGQQVTLSCSPISGHRSVSWYQQTPGQGLQFLFEYFSETQRNKGNFPGRFSGRQFSNSRSEMNVSTLELGDSALYLCASSRNRGREDTQYFGPGTRLTVL.

This chain joins TRBV6-2 or TRBV6-3 and TRBJ2-1; D gene uncertain. The CDR3 runs 17 residues. V lost 2 bases, J lost 0 bases, and 14 bases lay in between. Germline V lookup: CDR1 MNHEY, CDR2 SVGEGT. The CDR3 reads CASSYRLVVSSYNEQFF. The DNA for the CDR3 is TGTGCCAGCAGTTACCGTCTAGTCGTTAGCTCCTACAATGAGCAGTTCTTC.

The V and J genes are TRBV29-1 and TRBJ1-1, with D unresolved. CDR1 is SQVTM, CDR2 ANQGSEA, per germline. The V end was cut by 6 bases, the J end by 2 bases, with 10 bases between. The CDR3 totals 12 residues. CDR3: CSVKHPNTEAFF. DNA of the CDR3: TGCAGCGTCAAACACCCCAACACTGAAGCTTTCTTT.

CDR3: CASSLSRNTEAFF. DNA for the CDR3: TGTGCCAGCAGCTTAAGTAGGAACACTGAAGCTTTCTTT. This chain uses TRBV7-3 with TRBJ1-1; D not certain. This CDR3 spans 13 amino acids. Trimming left V 1 base short and J 1 base short, with 4 bases between. Germline V gene data show CDR1 as SGHTA and CDR2 as FQGTGA.

V and J are TRBV5-1 and TRBJ1-1; weak D call: TRBD1 (5 bases). This CDR3 comprises 15 residues. CDR1 is SGHRS, CDR2 YFSETQ, per germline. The V end was cut by 1 base, the J end by 11 bases, with 21 bases between. The CDR3 loop is CASSLWKSRTPHAFF. Written as DNA, the CDR3 is TGCGCCAGCAGCTTGTGGAAATCCCGGACACCCCACGCTTTCTTT.